One sample yielded the 10 T cell receptor beta chains listed below, sequenced in a study of human T cells and chemical hapten exposure (dated by TCRdb to 2020 to 2022). The receptor library was made with RACE. Sequencing took place on a NextSeq 500. The public reads were run again by TCRdb, first through fastp at Q25 and then through MiXCR, and only productive beta chains were kept. Identical CDR3 protein sequences are pooled into one entry, listed with their most common genes and DNA. For this sample the table gives a few hundred thousand distinct CDR3 sequences, of which about 5% were detected only once. The top ten clones comprise around 8.8% of the sample. The time point tag for this specimen amounts to: pre-sensitization, week 0. The sample's treatment or condition, from its label and the paper: therapeutic diphenylcyclopropenone sensitization with weekly scalp DPC. The sample in question was whole blood, obtained in connection with sensitization to the hapten diphenylcyclopropenone (DPC). These receptors all come from a woman aged 18 to 35 with alopecia areata. Some clones in this sample may be carry-over from other donors' samples.

The J gene is TRBJ2-1, the V gene TRBV6-2 or TRBV6-3, with no clear D. Looked up from germline, CDR1 is MNHEY and CDR2 is SVGEGT. The CDR3 length is 15 residues. The germline V and J ends were trimmed by 2 bases and 0 bases, with 8 bases remaining between them. CDR3 protein: CASSYDTSSYNEQFF. CDR3 DNA sequence: TGTGCCAGCAGTTACGACACGAGCTCCTACAATGAGCAGTTCTTC.

The chain couples TRBV6-1 to TRBJ2-7; possibly TRBD2 for D (5 bases). Trimming stripped 8 bases from V and 5 bases from J, with 19 bases between. The CDR3 is made up of 14 amino acids. The germline gives CDR1 MNHNS, CDR2 SASEGT. The CDR3 reads CASADPAQRDEQYF. CDR3 coding DNA: TGTGCCAGCGCAGACCCGGCCCAGAGGGACGAGCAGTACTTC.

In this sample, this clonotype turned up a few times. This rearrangement joins TRBV4-3 to TRBJ2-7; D possibly matches TRBD1 or TRBD2 (5 bases each). CDR1 and CDR2 (germline): LGHNA, YSLEER. CDR3 size: 17 residues. V was cut by 2 bases and J by 2 bases, with 19 bases left in between. CDR3 in amino acids: CASSQTRGEQRPYEQYF. In DNA form, the CDR3 reads TGCGCCAGCAGCCAAACGCGAGGGGAACAGAGACCCTACGAGCAGTACTTC.

This clonotype was detected only a few times. J is TRBJ2-7 and V is TRBV30; TRBD1 might be the D (7 bases). CDR3 size: 16 residues. Deletions cut 4 bases from V and 1 base from J, with 20 bases between. From germline, CDR1 is GTSNPN and CDR2 SVGIG (reference sequence). CDR3 residues: CAWTPSTGTFSYEQYF. CDR3 DNA: TGTGCCTGGACCCCTTCGACAGGGACTTTTTCCTACGAGCAGTACTTC.

This clonotype has a handful of counts. The chain combines TRBV4-3 with TRBJ2-3, with D maybe TRBD2 (5 bases). V dropped 1 base and J dropped 0 bases, with 14 bases sitting between them. Per germline, CDR1 LGHNA and CDR2 YSLEER. The CDR3 sequence is 17 residues long. In DNA form, the CDR3 reads TGCGCCAGCAGCCAAGGCCAAGGAGGCGGGAGCACAGATACGCAGTATTTT. As protein: CASSQGQGGGSTDTQYF.

V is TRBV9 and J is TRBJ1-1; weak D call: TRBD1 (6 bases). The CDR3 loop spans 15 amino acids. Trimming took off 4 bases at V and 7 bases at J, with 20 bases between the two ends. Germline CDR1 is SGDLS and CDR2 is YYNGEE. The CDR3, as DNA: TGTGCCAGCAGCCCCCAGAGTTTGGGGGCGGATGAAGCTTTCTTT. This encodes CASSPQSLGADEAFF.

This clonotype was detected only a few times. The rearrangement joins TRBV5-1 to TRBJ1-6; no definite D call. The V gene's germline CDR1 is SGHRS and CDR2 YFSETQ. Between the trimmed V and J ends, which lost 0 bases and 19 bases, there was a span of 20 bases. The CDR3 totals 14 residues. Here the CDR3 reads CASSLGTAQEQGHF. The CDR3 region has the DNA TGCGCCAGCAGCTTGGGGACGGCGCAGGAACAAGGGCACTTT.

This clonotype was counted only a few times. The chain couples TRBV6-5 to TRBJ1-5, with D unresolved. V was trimmed by 6 bases and J by 0 bases, leaving 9 bases between them. There are 14 residues in the CDR3. Germline CDR1 reads MNHEY; CDR2 reads SVGAGI. The CDR3 region is CASSQPGSNQPQHF. In DNA, the CDR3 is TGTGCCAGCAGCCAACCTGGTAGCAATCAGCCCCAGCATTTT.

There are a few counts of this clonotype. The chain couples TRBV7-8 to TRBJ2-1; D gene unclear. CDR3 length: 16 amino acids. The germline V gene has CDR1 SGHVS and CDR2 FQNEAQ. The V end lost 4 bases, the J end lost 7 bases, and 20 bases lay between the germline ends. Here the CDR3 DNA reads TGTGCCAGCAGCTCCTTAGCCACCCGCGGATCTAATGAGCAGTTCTTC. Amino acids: CASSSLATRGSNEQFF. Based on the CDR3 plus reference TRBV7-8 and TRBJ2-1, the full variable domain is GAGVSQSPRYKVAKRGQDVALRCDPISGHVSLFWYQQALGQGPEFLTYFQNEAQLDKSGLPSDRFFAERPEGSVSTLKIQRTQQEDSAVYLCASSSLATRGSNEQFFGPGTRLTVL.

This clonotype has a count of ten or more. The chain couples TRBV20-1 to TRBJ2-1; 10 bases fit TRBD2. The length of the CDR3 is 16 residues. Unmatched junction bases numbered 14, after V lost 5 bases and J lost 7 bases. Germline V lookup: CDR1 DFQATT, CDR2 SNEGSKA (reference sequence). CDR3 sequence: CSAQVPLAGVVNEQFF. DNA for the CDR3: TGCAGTGCTCAAGTGCCCCTAGCGGGGGTGGTAAATGAGCAGTTCTTC.